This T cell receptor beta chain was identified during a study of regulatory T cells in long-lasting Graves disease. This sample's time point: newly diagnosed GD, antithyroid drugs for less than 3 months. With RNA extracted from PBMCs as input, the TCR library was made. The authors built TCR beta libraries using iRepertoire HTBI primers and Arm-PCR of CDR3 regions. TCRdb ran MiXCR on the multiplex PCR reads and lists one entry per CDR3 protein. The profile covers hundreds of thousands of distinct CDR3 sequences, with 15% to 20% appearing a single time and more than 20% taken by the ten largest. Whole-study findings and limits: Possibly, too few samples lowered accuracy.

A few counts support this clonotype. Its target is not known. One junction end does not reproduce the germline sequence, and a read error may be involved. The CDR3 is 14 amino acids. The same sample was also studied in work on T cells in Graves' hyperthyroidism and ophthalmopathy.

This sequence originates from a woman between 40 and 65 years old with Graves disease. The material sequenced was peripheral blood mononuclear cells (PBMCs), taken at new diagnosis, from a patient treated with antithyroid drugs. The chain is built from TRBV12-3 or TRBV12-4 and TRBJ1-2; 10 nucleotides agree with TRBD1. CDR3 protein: CASTRLFTGTGAFF. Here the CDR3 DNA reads TGTGCCAGCACCAGGTTGTTTACCGGGACAGGGGCTTTCTTC.